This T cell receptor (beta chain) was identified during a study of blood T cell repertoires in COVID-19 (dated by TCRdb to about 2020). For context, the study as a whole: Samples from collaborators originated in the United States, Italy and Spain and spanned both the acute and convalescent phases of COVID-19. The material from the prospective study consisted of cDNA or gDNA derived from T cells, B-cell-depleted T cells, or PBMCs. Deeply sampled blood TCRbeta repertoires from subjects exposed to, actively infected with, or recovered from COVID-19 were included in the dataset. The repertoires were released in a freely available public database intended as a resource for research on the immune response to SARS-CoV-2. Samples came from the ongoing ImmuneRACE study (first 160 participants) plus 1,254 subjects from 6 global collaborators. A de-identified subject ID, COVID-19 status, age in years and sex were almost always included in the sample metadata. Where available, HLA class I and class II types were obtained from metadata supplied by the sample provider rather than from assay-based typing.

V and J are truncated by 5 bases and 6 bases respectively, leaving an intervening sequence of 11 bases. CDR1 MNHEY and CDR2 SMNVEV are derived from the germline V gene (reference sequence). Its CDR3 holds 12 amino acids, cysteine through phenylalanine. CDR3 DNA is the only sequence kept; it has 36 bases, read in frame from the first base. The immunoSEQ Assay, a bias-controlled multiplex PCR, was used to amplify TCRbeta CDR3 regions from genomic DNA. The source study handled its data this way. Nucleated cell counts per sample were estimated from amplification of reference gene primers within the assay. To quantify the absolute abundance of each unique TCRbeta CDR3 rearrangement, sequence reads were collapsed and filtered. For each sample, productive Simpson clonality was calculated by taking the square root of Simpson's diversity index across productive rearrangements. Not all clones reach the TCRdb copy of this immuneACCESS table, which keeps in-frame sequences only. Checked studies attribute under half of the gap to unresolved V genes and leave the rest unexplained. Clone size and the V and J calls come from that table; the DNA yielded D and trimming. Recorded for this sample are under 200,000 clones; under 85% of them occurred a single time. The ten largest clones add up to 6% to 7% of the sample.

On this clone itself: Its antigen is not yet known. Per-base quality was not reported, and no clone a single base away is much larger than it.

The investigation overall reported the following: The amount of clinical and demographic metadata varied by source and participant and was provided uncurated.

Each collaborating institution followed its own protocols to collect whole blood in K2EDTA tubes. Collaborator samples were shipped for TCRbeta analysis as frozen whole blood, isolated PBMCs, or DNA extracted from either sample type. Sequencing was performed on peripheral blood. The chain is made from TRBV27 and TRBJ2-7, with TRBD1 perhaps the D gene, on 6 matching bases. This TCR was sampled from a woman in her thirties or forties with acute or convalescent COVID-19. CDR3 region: CASSTTGREQYF. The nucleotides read TGTGCCAGCAGTACAACAGGGCGCGAGCAGTACTTC.